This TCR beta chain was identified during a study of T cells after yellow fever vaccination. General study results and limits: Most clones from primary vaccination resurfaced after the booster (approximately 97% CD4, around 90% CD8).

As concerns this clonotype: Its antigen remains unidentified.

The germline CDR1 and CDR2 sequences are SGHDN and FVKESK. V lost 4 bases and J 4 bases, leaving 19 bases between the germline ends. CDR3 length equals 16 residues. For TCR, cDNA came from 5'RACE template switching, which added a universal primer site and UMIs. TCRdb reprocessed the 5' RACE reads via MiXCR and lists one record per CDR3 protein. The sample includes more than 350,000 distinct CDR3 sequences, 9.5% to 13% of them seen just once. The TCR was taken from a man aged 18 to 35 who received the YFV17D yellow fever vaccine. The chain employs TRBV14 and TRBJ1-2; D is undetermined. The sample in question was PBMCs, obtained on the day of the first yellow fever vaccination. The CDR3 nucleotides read TGTGCCAGCAGCCGGGATGGAGGGTTTCTGGGCTATGGCTACACCTTC. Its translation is CASSRDGGFLGYGYTF.